A selection of T cell receptor beta chains follows, all from one sample in a study of T cells in Graves' hyperthyroidism and ophthalmopathy. A single record per CDR3 protein comes from TCRdb applying MiXCR to the multiplex PCR reads. The data contain about 500,000 distinct CDR3 sequences, over 45% of them singletons. The sequenced sample was peripheral blood or thyroid tissue (not recorded which). The receptors originated from an adult woman with Graves' disease, either hyperthyroidism or ophthalmopathy (not recorded which). The CDR3 runs from the conserved cysteine through the conserved F or W. The order of the fields is clone size, J gene, D gene, V gene, CDR3 protein, CDR3 DNA. A D gene is named only where the DNA matches it firmly. Clone size, where shown, is once, few, many, or a class for clones that have expanded.

clone_size: many
j_call: TRBJ1-2
d_call: TRBD1
v_call: TRBV10-3
cdr3_aa: CAIRGTGANYGYTF
cdr3_nt: TGTGCCATCAGAGGGACAGGAGCTAACTATGGCTACACCTTC

clone_size: many
j_call: TRBJ2-7
d_call: .
v_call: TRBV24-1
cdr3_aa: CATSDSRFSYEQYF
cdr3_nt: TGTGCCACCAGTGACAGCCGGTTCTCCTACGAGCAGTACTTC

clone_size: many
j_call: TRBJ2-7
d_call: .
v_call: TRBV6-5
cdr3_aa: CASRTIDSYEQYF
cdr3_nt: TGTGCCAGCAGGACGATCGACTCCTACGAGCAGTACTTC

clone_size: .
j_call: TRBJ1-1
d_call: .
v_call: TRBV4-1
cdr3_aa: CASSQMGLAAFF
cdr3_nt: TGCGCCAGCAGCCAGATGGGACTCGCGGCTTTCTTT

clone_size: many
j_call: TRBJ1-5
d_call: TRBD1
v_call: TRBV2
cdr3_aa: CASSEVWDSSNQPQHF
cdr3_nt: TGTGCCAGCAGTGAAGTTTGGGACAGCAGCAATCAGCCCCAGCATTTT

clone_size: .
j_call: TRBJ2-5
d_call: TRBD2
v_call: TRBV7-2
cdr3_aa: CASSLALLAGGRETQYF
cdr3_nt: TGTGCCAGCAGCTTAGCGCTCCTCGCGGGAGGACGAGAGACCCAGTACTTC

clone_size: many
j_call: TRBJ2-5
d_call: .
v_call: TRBV7-3
cdr3_aa: CASSYGQQETQYF
cdr3_nt: TGTGCCAGCAGCTACGGACAGCAAGAGACCCAGTACTTC

clone_size: few
j_call: TRBJ1-5
d_call: .
v_call: TRBV2
cdr3_aa: CASSLGPANQPQHF
cdr3_nt: TGTGCCAGCAGCTTGGGGCCAGCAAATCAGCCCCAGCATTTT

clone_size: many
j_call: TRBJ2-7
d_call: .
v_call: TRBV29-1
cdr3_aa: CSVEVGGAYEQYF
cdr3_nt: TGCAGCGTTGAGGTCGGCGGAGCCTACGAGCAGTACTTC

clone_size: many
j_call: TRBJ1-5
d_call: TRBD1
v_call: TRBV20-1
cdr3_aa: CSAKPYPTGGLGSNQPQHF
cdr3_nt: TGCAGTGCCAAACCTTACCCTACAGGGGGCTTGGGTAGCAATCAGCCCCAGCATTTT

clone_size: .
j_call: TRBJ1-2
d_call: TRBD1
v_call: TRBV7-9
cdr3_aa: CASSTAPDRPYGYTF
cdr3_nt: TGTGCCAGCAGCACTGCGCCGGACAGGCCCTATGGCTACACCTTC

clone_size: .
j_call: TRBJ1-5
d_call: .
v_call: TRBV12-3/TRBV12-4
cdr3_aa: CASRRELNQPQHF
cdr3_nt: TGTGCCAGCAGGAGGGAGCTCAATCAGCCCCAGCATTTT

clone_size: .
j_call: TRBJ1-2
d_call: .
v_call: TRBV10-3
cdr3_aa: CAISELNEGGYTF
cdr3_nt: TGTGCCATCAGTGAGTTGAATGAGGGCGGCTACACCTTC

clone_size: .
j_call: TRBJ2-3
d_call: TRBD2
v_call: TRBV29-1
cdr3_aa: CSVGRSGRQITDTQYF
cdr3_nt: TGCAGCGTTGGAAGGAGCGGGAGGCAAATCACAGATACGCAGTATTTT

clone_size: many
j_call: TRBJ1-4
d_call: .
v_call: TRBV10-3
cdr3_aa: CAISEADEKLFF
cdr3_nt: TGTGCCATCAGTGAAGCCGATGAAAAACTGTTTTTT

clone_size: few
j_call: TRBJ1-2
d_call: .
v_call: TRBV10-3
cdr3_aa: CAISVYKSNYGYTF
cdr3_nt: TGTGCCATCAGTGTATACAAGTCGAACTATGGCTACACCTTC

clone_size: many
j_call: TRBJ2-2
d_call: TRBD2
v_call: TRBV20-1
cdr3_aa: CSAYLSGRADGELFF
cdr3_nt: TGCAGTGCTTACCTTAGCGGGAGGGCCGACGGGGAGCTGTTTTTT

clone_size: many
j_call: TRBJ1-5
d_call: .
v_call: TRBV10-3
cdr3_aa: CAISPGTGSNQPQHF
cdr3_nt: TGTGCCATCAGCCCCGGGACGGGAAGCAATCAGCCCCAGCATTTT

clone_size: few
j_call: TRBJ2-3
d_call: .
v_call: TRBV20-1
cdr3_aa: CSARESSTDTQYF
cdr3_nt: TGCAGTGCTAGAGAGTCTAGCACAGATACGCAGTATTTT

clone_size: few
j_call: TRBJ2-7
d_call: .
v_call: TRBV7-9
cdr3_aa: CASSSSEEASEQYF
cdr3_nt: TGCGCCAGCAGTTCATCGGAAGAAGCAAGCGAGCAGTACTTC

clone_size: .
j_call: TRBJ2-5
d_call: .
v_call: TRBV11-2
cdr3_aa: CASSDPNHREGWGETQYF
cdr3_nt: TGTGCCAGCAGCGATCCGAACCACAGGGAGGGTTGGGGAGAGACCCAGTACTTC

clone_size: .
j_call: TRBJ2-2
d_call: TRBD1
v_call: TRBV2
cdr3_aa: CASSEHRGVNGELFF
cdr3_nt: TGTGCCAGCAGTGAACACAGGGGGGTTAACGGGGAGCTGTTTTTT

clone_size: few
j_call: TRBJ2-3
d_call: TRBD2
v_call: TRBV7-2
cdr3_aa: CASSQSSGRSDTQYF
cdr3_nt: TGTGCCAGCAGCCAAAGTAGCGGGAGGAGTGATACGCAGTATTTT

clone_size: .
j_call: TRBJ1-2
d_call: .
v_call: TRBV20-1
cdr3_aa: CSAGGDGYTF
cdr3_nt: TGTAGTGCCGGGGGGGATGGCTACACCTTC

clone_size: once
j_call: TRBJ2-5
d_call: .
v_call: TRBV7-8
cdr3_aa: CASSPRHSPPGGETQYF
cdr3_nt: TGTGCCAGCAGCCCAAGACACTCTCCCCCCGGGGGAGAGACCCAGTACTTC

clone_size: many
j_call: TRBJ1-2
d_call: .
v_call: TRBV29-1
cdr3_aa: CSVESARRPTNYGYTF
cdr3_nt: TGCAGCGTTGAATCGGCAAGAAGACCGACTAACTATGGCTACACCTTC

clone_size: many
j_call: TRBJ1-3
d_call: .
v_call: TRBV12-3/TRBV12-4
cdr3_aa: CASRLRGPGNTIYF
cdr3_nt: TGTGCCAGCAGACTCAGGGGACCTGGAAACACCATATATTTT

clone_size: few
j_call: TRBJ2-2
d_call: .
v_call: TRBV20-1
cdr3_aa: CSARDSSGDTGELFF
cdr3_nt: TGCAGTGCTAGAGATAGTTCGGGAGACACCGGGGAGCTGTTTTTT

clone_size: few
j_call: TRBJ1-1
d_call: .
v_call: TRBV29-1
cdr3_aa: CSAVLNTEAFF
cdr3_nt: TGCAGCGCAGTTTTGAACACTGAAGCTTTCTTT

clone_size: many
j_call: TRBJ1-1
d_call: .
v_call: TRBV10-1
cdr3_aa: CASSASGALTEAFF
cdr3_nt: TGCGCCAGCAGTGCTTCGGGGGCGCTCACTGAAGCTTTCTTT

clone_size: many
j_call: TRBJ1-4
d_call: .
v_call: TRBV7-9
cdr3_aa: CASRPILGEKLFF
cdr3_nt: TGTGCCAGCAGGCCAATCTTAGGTGAAAAACTGTTTTTT

clone_size: .
j_call: TRBJ1-1
d_call: .
v_call: TRBV12-3/TRBV12-4
cdr3_aa: CASSFWRQFTEAFF
cdr3_nt: TGTGCCAGCAGCTTCTGGCGCCAATTCACTGAAGCTTTCTTT

clone_size: many
j_call: TRBJ2-7
d_call: TRBD1
v_call: TRBV7-9
cdr3_aa: CASSLADRVAEQYF
cdr3_nt: TGTGCCAGCAGCTTAGCGGACAGGGTGGCCGAGCAGTACTTC

clone_size: .
j_call: TRBJ2-2
d_call: .
v_call: TRBV2
cdr3_aa: CASKPRQARLPGELFF
cdr3_nt: TGTGCCAGCAAACCAAGACAGGCCCGCCTCCCCGGGGAGCTGTTTTTT

clone_size: .
j_call: TRBJ1-3
d_call: .
v_call: TRBV10-3
cdr3_aa: CAITGTFGGNTIYF
cdr3_nt: TGTGCCATCACCGGGACCTTTGGGGGAAACACCATATATTTT

clone_size: many
j_call: TRBJ1-1
d_call: .
v_call: TRBV14
cdr3_aa: CASSQDVGRRGVNTEAFF
cdr3_nt: TGTGCCAGCAGCCAAGATGTGGGGCGTAGGGGGGTGAACACTGAAGCTTTCTTT

clone_size: many
j_call: TRBJ1-1
d_call: TRBD1
v_call: TRBV7-9
cdr3_aa: CASSPPGDRGVHTEAFF
cdr3_nt: TGTGCCAGCAGCCCTCCTGGAGACAGGGGGGTGCACACTGAAGCTTTCTTT

clone_size: many
j_call: TRBJ2-7
d_call: .
v_call: TRBV7-2
cdr3_aa: CASREGGPTYEQYF
cdr3_nt: TGTGCCAGCAGGGAGGGCGGACCCACCTACGAGCAGTACTTC

clone_size: .
j_call: TRBJ2-7
d_call: .
v_call: TRBV7-9
cdr3_aa: CASSPETFYEQYF
cdr3_nt: TGTGCCAGCAGCCCCGAGACTTTCTACGAGCAGTACTTC

clone_size: once
j_call: TRBJ2-7
d_call: .
v_call: TRBV9
cdr3_aa: CASSGWGSEQYF
cdr3_nt: TGTGCCAGCAGCGGGTGGGGCAGCGAGCAGTACTTC

clone_size: many
j_call: TRBJ1-4
d_call: .
v_call: TRBV29-1
cdr3_aa: CSVARGGEKLFF
cdr3_nt: TGCAGCGTTGCTAGGGGGGGCGAAAAACTGTTTTTT

clone_size: few
j_call: TRBJ2-5
d_call: TRBD1
v_call: TRBV7-9
cdr3_aa: CASSSGGQGGYF
cdr3_nt: TGTGCCAGCAGCTCTGGGGGACAGGGGGGGTACTTC

clone_size: many
j_call: TRBJ1-1
d_call: .
v_call: TRBV5-4
cdr3_aa: CASSLGGGSPNTEAFF
cdr3_nt: TGTGCCAGCAGCTTGGGGGGGGGGTCGCCGAACACTGAAGCTTTCTTT

clone_size: few
j_call: TRBJ1-1
d_call: .
v_call: TRBV7-7
cdr3_aa: CARNTGTEAFF
cdr3_nt: TGTGCTCGCAATACCGGCACTGAAGCTTTCTTT

clone_size: many
j_call: TRBJ1-2
d_call: .
v_call: TRBV7-9
cdr3_aa: CASSFDIVDYGYTF
cdr3_nt: TGTGCCAGCAGCTTTGACATCGTTGATTATGGCTACACCTTC

clone_size: .
j_call: TRBJ1-2
d_call: .
v_call: TRBV15
cdr3_aa: CATSRGPYGYTF
cdr3_nt: TGTGCCACCAGCAGAGGCCCCTATGGCTACACCTTC

clone_size: few
j_call: TRBJ1-1
d_call: .
v_call: TRBV5-1
cdr3_aa: CASRRVENTEAFF
cdr3_nt: TGCGCCAGCAGGCGCGTGGAGAACACTGAAGCTTTCTTT

clone_size: .
j_call: TRBJ2-5
d_call: TRBD2
v_call: TRBV20-1
cdr3_aa: CSGTSRGFDTQYF
cdr3_nt: TGCAGTGGGACTAGCCGGGGGTTCGATACGCAGTACTTC

clone_size: many
j_call: TRBJ2-5
d_call: .
v_call: TRBV29-1
cdr3_aa: CSSALGGYSETQYF
cdr3_nt: TGCAGCTCCGCCTTAGGGGGGTACTCGGAGACCCAGTACTTC

clone_size: many
j_call: TRBJ2-7
d_call: TRBD2
v_call: TRBV5-5
cdr3_aa: CASSVLSGRLIYEQYF
cdr3_nt: TGTGCCAGCAGCGTCCTGAGCGGGAGACTCATCTACGAGCAGTACTTC

clone_size: many
j_call: TRBJ1-1
d_call: .
v_call: TRBV29-1
cdr3_aa: CSVEATGHPGIGTEAFF
cdr3_nt: TGCAGCGTTGAAGCGACTGGACACCCTGGTATTGGGACTGAAGCTTTCTTT

clone_size: .
j_call: TRBJ1-2
d_call: .
v_call: TRBV12-3/TRBV12-4
cdr3_aa: CACRGKGPPYGYTF
cdr3_nt: TGTGCCTGTAGGGGGAAAGGTCCACCCTATGGCTACACCTTC